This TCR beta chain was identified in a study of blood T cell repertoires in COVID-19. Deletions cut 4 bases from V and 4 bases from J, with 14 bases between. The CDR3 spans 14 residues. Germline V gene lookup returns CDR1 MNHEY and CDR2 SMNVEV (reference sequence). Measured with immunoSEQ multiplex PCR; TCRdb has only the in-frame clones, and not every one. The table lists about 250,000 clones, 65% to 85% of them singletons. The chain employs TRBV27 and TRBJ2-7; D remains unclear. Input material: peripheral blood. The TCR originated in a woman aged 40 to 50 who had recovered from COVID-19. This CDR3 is CASSSYPGLYEQYF. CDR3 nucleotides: TGTGCCAGCAGTTCGTATCCTGGGCTATACGAGCAGTACTTC.